The clone carrying this T cell receptor (beta chain) was counted between two and nine times. A much larger clone sits a single nucleotide away, making a read error possible. The hyperthyroidism patients had all been newly diagnosed, and their disease duration was under 2 months. Their ages ranged from 18 to 65 years. The length of the CDR3 is 15 residues. Germline lookup yields CDR1 SGHRS and CDR2 YFSETQ. Researchers took RNA transcripts and amplified the TCR beta CDR3 regions from them. The HTBI primer set served for first-round RT-PCR of the TCR CDR3. TCRdb called the multiplex PCR reads again in MiXCR, with one record for every CDR3 protein. The sample holds 300,000 to 400,000 distinct CDR3 sequences, approximately 15% seen once. This record belongs to a study of T cells in Graves' hyperthyroidism and ophthalmopathy.

The clonotype comes from a woman aged 60-70 years with Graves' hyperthyroidism. This chain uses TRBV5-1 with TRBJ2-7; 7 bases line up with TRBD2. Input material: blood. This CDR3 is CASSLRASGTYERYF. The CDR3 DNA follows: TGCGCCAGCAGCCTCCGGGCTAGCGGAACCTACGAGCGGTACTTC.